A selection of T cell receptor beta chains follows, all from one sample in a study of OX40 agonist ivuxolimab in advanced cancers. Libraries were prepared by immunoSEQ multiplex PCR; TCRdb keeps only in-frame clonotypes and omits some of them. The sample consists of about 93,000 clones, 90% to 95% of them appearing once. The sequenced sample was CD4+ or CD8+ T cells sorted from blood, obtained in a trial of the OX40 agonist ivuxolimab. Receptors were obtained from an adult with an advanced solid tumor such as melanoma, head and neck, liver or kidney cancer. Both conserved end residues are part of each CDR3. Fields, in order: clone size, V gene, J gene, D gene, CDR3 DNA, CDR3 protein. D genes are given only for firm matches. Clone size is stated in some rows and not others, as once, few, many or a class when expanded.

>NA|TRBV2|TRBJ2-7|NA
TGTGCCAGCCTAGGGACTTCTAGCTCCTACGAGCAGTACTTC
CASLGTSSSYEQYF
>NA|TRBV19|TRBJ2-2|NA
TGTGCCAGTAGTATACCAGGGGCGAACACCGGGGAGCTGTTTTTT
CASSIPGANTGELFF
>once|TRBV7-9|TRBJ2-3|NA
TGTGCCAGCAGCTTAGGCCTAAGCAGCACAGATACGCAGTATTTT
CASSLGLSSTDTQYF
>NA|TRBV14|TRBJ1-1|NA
TGTGCCAGCAAGGGGAGTTTGAACACTGAAGCTTTCTTT
CASKGSLNTEAFF
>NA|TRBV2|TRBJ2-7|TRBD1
TGTGCCAGCAGTGATTCTAGGACAGGGGCAACCTACGAGCAGTACTTC
CASSDSRTGATYEQYF
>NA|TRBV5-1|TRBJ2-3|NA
TGCGCCAGCAGCACCACGACTTTGGTAAGTCGCACAGATACGCAGTATTTT
CASSTTTLVSRTDTQYF
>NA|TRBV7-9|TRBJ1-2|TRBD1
TGTGCCAGCAGCCCGACAGGGAACTATGGCTACACCTTC
CASSPTGNYGYTF
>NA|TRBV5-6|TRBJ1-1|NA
TGTGCCAGCAGCTTGCAGGGGAGGAACACTGAAGCTTTCTTT
CASSLQGRNTEAFF
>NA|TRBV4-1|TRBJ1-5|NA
TGCGCCAGCAGCCACCCGGGACCCTATAAGCCCCAGCATTTT
CASSHPGPYKPQHF
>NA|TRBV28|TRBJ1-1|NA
TGTGCCAGCAGTTTATCAGTTACTGAAGCTTTCTTT
CASSLSVTEAFF
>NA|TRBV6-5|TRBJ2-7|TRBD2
TGTGCCAGCAGTTATGACGGGACTACCGACTCCTACGAGCAGTACTTC
CASSYDGTTDSYEQYF
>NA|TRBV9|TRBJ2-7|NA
TGTGCCAGCAGCGTAGCTCCAGCGGAAAGCTCCTACGAGCAGTACTTC
CASSVAPAESSYEQYF
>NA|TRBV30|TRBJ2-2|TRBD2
TGTGCCTGGAGTGTACTAGCGGGAAAGGACCTCACCGGGGAGCTGTTTTTT
CAWSVLAGKDLTGELFF
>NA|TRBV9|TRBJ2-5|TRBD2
TGTGCCAGCAGCGCAGGGACTAGCGGGGGAGAGACCCAGTACTTC
CASSAGTSGGETQYF
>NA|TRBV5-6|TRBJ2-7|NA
TGTGCCAGCAGCATAATGACATACGAGCAGTACTTC
CASSIMTYEQYF
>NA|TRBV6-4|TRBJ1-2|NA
TGTGCCAGGGAGAACCGGGACACCACGACCCGCTACTATGGCTACACCTTC
CARENRDTTTRYYGYTF
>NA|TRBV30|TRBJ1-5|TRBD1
TGTGCCTGGGGGACAGGGGTTATCAATCAGCCCCAGCATTTT
CAWGTGVINQPQHF
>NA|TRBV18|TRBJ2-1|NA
TGTGCCAGCTCACCAATTGGTTCCTACAATGAGCAGTTCTTC
CASSPIGSYNEQFF
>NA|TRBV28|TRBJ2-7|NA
TGTGCCAGCACCTGGACCCCCTCCAACGAGCAGTACTTC
CASTWTPSNEQYF
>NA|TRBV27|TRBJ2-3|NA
TGTGCCAGCAGTTTGGGTAACCTAGTTGGCACAGATACGCAGTATTTT
CASSLGNLVGTDTQYF
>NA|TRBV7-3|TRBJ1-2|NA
TGTGCCAGCAGCTTAGGGGGGGCTAATGGCTACACCTTC
CASSLGGANGYTF
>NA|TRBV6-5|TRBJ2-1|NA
TGTGCCAGCAGTCCTTGGAGGGGGGGAATTTATGAGCAGTTCTTC
CASSPWRGGIYEQFF
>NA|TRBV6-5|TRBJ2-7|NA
TGTGCCAGCAGTTCCAACCCGGGAATAGCGGTCTACGAGCAGTACTTC
CASSSNPGIAVYEQYF
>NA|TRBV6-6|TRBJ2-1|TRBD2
TGTGCCAGCAGCCCTAGGACTAGCGGGGACAATGAGCAGTTCTTC
CASSPRTSGDNEQFF
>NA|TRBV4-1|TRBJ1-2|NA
TGCGCCAGCAGCCAAGAAGCACGGATCAACTATGGCTACACCTTC
CASSQEARINYGYTF
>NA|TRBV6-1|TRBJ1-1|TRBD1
TGTGCCAGCAGCCGGGACAGGGGAAACACTGAAGCTTTCTTT
CASSRDRGNTEAFF
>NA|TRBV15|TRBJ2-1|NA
TGTGCCACCAGCCAGTTGGCCAGAGCGCAGTTCTTC
CATSQLARAQFF
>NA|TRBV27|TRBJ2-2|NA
TGTGCCAGCAGTTTGAGGGGTCAGTCGAACACCGGGGAGCTGTTTTTT
CASSLRGQSNTGELFF
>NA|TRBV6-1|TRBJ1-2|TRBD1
TGTGCCAGCAGTCCTCGGGACAGGGCCTCTTATGGCTACACCTTC
CASSPRDRASYGYTF
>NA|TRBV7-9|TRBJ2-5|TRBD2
TGTGCCAGCAGCTTAGGACCTGGCGGGAGGTGGCAAGAGACCCAGTACTTC
CASSLGPGGRWQETQYF
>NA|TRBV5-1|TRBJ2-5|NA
TGCGCCAGCAGCCAGGGTAAGGTCGTCTGGGATCGTGTTGAGACCCAGTACTTC
CASSQGKVVWDRVETQYF
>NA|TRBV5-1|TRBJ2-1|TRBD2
TGCGCCAGCAGCTTAGGGACTAGCGGGAGGGCATTGGATTATGAGCAGTTCTTC
CASSLGTSGRALDYEQFF
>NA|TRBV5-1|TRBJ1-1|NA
TGCGCCAGCACCCCCCCCGAGAACACTGAAGCTTTCTTT
CASTPPENTEAFF
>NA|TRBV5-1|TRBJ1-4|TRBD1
TGCGCCAGCAGCTTGCATGGACAGGGGGAGGAAAAACTGTTTTTT
CASSLHGQGEEKLFF
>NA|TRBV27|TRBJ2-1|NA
TGTGCCAGCAGTTTAGGAGCCCTATACCGTTACAATGAGCAGTTCTTC
CASSLGALYRYNEQFF
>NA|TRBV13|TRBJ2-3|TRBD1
TGTGCCAGCAGCCCCCGGGACAGGGGAGATACGCAGTATTTT
CASSPRDRGDTQYF
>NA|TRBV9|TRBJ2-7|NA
TGTGCCAGCAGCGGATTAGGTGAAAAGCAGTACTTC
CASSGLGEKQYF
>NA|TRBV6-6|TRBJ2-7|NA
TGTGCCAGCAGTTCCGGGAACCCATACGAGCAGTACTTC
CASSSGNPYEQYF
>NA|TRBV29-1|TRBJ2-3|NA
TGCAGCGTTGATGTGGGCGAGAGGGCAGATACGCAGTATTTT
CSVDVGERADTQYF
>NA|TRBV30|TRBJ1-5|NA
TGTGCCTGGAGTGTACGGGGGTATAGCAATCAGCCCCAGCATTTT
CAWSVRGYSNQPQHF
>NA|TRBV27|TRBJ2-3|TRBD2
TGTGCCAGCAGTTTAGTACTAGCGTCTAGCACAGATACGCAGTATTTT
CASSLVLASSTDTQYF
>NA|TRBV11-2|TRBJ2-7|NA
TGTGCCAGCAGCATGGAGGGGGCAAGCTCCTACGAGCAGTACTTC
CASSMEGASSYEQYF
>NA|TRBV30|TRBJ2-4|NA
TGTGCCTGGAGTGAGGGAAACATTCAGTACTTC
CAWSEGNIQYF
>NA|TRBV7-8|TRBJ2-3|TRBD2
TGTGCCAGCAGCTCCCTTATGGCGGGAGTATCGACAGATACGCAGTATTTT
CASSSLMAGVSTDTQYF
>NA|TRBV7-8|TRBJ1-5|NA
TGTGCCAGCAGCTTTCGGAGGGGGTCCGGAAATCAGCCCCAGCATTTT
CASSFRRGSGNQPQHF
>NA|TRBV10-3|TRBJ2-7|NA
TGTGCCATCAGTGAGTCTAGGGAAGGTTCAAACCACGAGCAGTACTTC
CAISESREGSNHEQYF
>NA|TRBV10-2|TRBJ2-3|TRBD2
TGCGCCAGCAGTGTCGGGCCAGCGGGAGGGAGTATGGACACAGATACGCAGTATTTT
CASSVGPAGGSMDTDTQYF
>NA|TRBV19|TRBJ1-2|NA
TGTGCCACCCGCCCTGTCGGGGGCTGGGATGGCTACACCTTC
CATRPVGGWDGYTF